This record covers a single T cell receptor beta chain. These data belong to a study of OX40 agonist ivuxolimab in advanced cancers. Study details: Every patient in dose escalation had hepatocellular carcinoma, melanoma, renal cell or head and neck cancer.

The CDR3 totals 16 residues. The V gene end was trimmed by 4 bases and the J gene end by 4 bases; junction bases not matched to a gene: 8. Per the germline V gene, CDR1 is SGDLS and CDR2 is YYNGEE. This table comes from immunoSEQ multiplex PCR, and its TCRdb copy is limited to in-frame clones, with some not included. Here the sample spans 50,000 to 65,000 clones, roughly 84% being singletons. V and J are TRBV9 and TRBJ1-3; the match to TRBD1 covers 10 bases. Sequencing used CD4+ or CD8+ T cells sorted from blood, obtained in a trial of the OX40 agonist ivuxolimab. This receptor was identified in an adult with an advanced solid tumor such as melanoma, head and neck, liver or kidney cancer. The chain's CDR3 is CASSTRQGAGGNTIYF. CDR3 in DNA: TGTGCCAGCAGCACACGACAGGGGGCTGGAGGAAACACCATATATTTT.